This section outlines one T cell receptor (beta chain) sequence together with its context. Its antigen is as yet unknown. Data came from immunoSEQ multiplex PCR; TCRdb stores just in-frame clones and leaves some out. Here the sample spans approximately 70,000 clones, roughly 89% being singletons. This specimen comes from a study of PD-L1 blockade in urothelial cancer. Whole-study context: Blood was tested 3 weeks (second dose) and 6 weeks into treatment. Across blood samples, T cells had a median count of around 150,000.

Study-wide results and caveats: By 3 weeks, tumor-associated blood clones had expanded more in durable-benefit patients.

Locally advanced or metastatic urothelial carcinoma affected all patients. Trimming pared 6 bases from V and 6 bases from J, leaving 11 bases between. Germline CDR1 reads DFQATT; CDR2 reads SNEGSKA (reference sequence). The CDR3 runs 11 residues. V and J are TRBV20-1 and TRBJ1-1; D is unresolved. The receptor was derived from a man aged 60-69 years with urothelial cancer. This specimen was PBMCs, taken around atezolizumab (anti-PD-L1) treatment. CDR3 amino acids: CSATLEAEAFF. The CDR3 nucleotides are TGCAGTGCCACGTTAGAGGCTGAAGCTTTCTTT.